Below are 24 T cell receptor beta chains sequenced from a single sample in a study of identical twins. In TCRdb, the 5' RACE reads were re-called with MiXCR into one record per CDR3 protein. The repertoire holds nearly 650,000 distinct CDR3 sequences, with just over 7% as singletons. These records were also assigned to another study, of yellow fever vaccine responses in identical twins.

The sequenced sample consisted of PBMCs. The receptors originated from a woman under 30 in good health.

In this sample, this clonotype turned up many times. The CDR3 protein is CASSFSGINEQYV. CDR3 nucleotides: TGTGCCAGCAGTTTTTCAGGGATTAACGAGCAGTACGTC. The chain recombines TRBV12-3 or TRBV12-4 with TRBJ2-7; D might be TRBD1 (5 bases). V was clipped by 3 bases and J by 5 bases, with 11 bases between them. The length of the CDR3 is 13 residues.

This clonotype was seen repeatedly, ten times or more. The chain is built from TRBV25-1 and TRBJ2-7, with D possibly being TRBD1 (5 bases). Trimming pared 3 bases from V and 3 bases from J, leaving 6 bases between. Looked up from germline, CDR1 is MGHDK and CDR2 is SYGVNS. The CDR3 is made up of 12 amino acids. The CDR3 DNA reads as TGTGCCAGCAGTGACCAGGGCTACGAGCAGTACTTC. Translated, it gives CASSDQGYEQYF.

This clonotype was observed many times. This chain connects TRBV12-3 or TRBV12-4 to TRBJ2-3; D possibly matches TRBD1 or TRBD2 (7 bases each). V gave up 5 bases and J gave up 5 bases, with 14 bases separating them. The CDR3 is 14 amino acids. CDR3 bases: TGTGCCAGCAGTCAGGCGGGGGACAGAGATACGCAGTATTTT. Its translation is CASSQAGDRDTQYF.

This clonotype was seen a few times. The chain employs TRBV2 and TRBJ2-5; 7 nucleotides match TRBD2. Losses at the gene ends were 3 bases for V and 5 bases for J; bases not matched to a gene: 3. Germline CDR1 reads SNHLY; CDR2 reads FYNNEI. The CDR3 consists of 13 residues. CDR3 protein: CASSEGGTETQYF. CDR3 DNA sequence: TGTGCCAGCAGTGAGGGGGGGACGGAGACCCAGTACTTC.

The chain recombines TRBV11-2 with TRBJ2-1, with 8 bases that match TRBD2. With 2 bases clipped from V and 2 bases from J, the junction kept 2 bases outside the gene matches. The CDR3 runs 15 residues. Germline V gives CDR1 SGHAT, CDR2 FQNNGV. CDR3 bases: TGTGCCAGCAGCTTATGGGGACTAGCCTACAATGAGCAGTTCTTC. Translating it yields CASSLWGLAYNEQFF.

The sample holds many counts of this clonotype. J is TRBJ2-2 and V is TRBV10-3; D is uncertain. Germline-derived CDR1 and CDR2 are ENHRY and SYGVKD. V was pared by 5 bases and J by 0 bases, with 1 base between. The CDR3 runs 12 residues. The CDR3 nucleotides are TGTGCCATCAGTCCGAACACCGGGGAGCTGTTTTTT. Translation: CAISPNTGELFF.

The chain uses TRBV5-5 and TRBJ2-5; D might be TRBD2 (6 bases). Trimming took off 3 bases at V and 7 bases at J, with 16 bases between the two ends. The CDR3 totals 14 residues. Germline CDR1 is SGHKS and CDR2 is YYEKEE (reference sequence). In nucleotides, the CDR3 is TGTGCCAGCAGCTCGAGCCGGGACTTGTGGACCCAGTACTTC. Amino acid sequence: CASSSSRDLWTQYF.

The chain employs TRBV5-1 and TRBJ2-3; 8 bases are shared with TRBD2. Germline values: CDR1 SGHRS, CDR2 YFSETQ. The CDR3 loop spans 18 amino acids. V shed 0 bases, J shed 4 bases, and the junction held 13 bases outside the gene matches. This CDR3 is CASSLAGPLAGRADTQYF. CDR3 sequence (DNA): TGCGCCAGCAGCTTGGCCGGACCATTAGCGGGGCGGGCAGATACGCAGTATTTT.

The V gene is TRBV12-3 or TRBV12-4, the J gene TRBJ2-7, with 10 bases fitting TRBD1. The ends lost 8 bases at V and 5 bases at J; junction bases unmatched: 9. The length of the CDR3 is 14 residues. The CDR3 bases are TGTGCCAGCTCTGTTACCGGGACAGGGGACGAGCAGTACTTC. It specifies CASSVTGTGDEQYF.

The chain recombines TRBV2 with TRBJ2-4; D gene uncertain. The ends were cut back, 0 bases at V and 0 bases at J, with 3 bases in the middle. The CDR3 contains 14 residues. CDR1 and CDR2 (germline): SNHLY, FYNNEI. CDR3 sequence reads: CASSEAEAKNIQYF. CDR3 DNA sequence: TGTGCCAGCAGTGAAGCGGAAGCCAAAAACATTCAGTACTTC.

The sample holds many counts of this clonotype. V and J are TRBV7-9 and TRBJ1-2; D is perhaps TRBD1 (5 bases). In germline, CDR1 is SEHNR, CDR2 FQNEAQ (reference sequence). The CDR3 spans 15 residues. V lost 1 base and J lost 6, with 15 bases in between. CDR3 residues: CASSLGDRAGNGYTF. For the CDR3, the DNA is TGTGCCAGCAGCTTAGGGGACCGGGCGGGGAATGGCTACACCTTC. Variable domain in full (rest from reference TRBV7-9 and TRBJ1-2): DTGVSQNPRHKITKRGQNVTFRCDPISEHNRLYWYRQTLGQGPEFLTYFQNEAQLEKSRLLSDRFSAERPKGSFSTLEIQRTEQGDSAMYLCASSLGDRAGNGYTFGSGTRLTVV.

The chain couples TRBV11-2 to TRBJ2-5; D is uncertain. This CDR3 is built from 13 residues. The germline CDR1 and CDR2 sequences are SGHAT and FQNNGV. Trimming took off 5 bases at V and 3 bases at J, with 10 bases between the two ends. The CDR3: CASSAGPEETQYF. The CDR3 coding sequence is TGTGCCAGCAGCGCCGGGCCGGAAGAGACCCAGTACTTC.

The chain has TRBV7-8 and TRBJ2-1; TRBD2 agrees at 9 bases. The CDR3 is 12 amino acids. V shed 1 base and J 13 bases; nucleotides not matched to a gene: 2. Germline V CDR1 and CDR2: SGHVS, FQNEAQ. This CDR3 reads CASSLVAGDQFF. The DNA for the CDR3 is TGTGCCAGCAGCTTAGTAGCGGGGGACCAGTTCTTC.

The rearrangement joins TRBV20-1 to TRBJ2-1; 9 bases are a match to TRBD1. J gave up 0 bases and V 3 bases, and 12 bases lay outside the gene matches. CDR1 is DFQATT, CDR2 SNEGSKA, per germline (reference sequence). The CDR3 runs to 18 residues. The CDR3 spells CSARLGIGQGFSYNEQFF. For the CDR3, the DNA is TGCAGTGCTAGGTTAGGTATTGGACAGGGGTTCTCCTACAATGAGCAGTTCTTC.

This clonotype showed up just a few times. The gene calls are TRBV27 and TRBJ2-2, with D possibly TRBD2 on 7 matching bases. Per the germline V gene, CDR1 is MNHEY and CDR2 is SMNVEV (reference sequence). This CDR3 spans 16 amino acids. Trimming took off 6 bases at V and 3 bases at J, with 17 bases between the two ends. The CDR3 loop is CASRKGGGIYTGELFF. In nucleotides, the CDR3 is TGTGCCAGCAGGAAAGGCGGGGGCATTTACACCGGGGAGCTGTTTTTT.

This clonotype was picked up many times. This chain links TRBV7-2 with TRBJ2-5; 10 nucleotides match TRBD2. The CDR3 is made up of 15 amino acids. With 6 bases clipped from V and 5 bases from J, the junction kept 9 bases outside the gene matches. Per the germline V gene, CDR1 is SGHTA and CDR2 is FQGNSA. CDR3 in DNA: TGTGCCAGCAGTCAAGGACTAGCGGTTCCTGAGACCCAGTACTTC. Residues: CASSQGLAVPETQYF.

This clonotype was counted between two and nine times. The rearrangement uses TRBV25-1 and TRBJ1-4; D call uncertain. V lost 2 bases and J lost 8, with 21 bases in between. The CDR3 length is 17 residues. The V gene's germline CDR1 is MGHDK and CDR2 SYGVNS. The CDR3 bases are TGTGCCAGCAGTGAAATTCCCCAAGGATTGATCCCCGAAAAACTGTTTTTT. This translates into CASSEIPQGLIPEKLFF.

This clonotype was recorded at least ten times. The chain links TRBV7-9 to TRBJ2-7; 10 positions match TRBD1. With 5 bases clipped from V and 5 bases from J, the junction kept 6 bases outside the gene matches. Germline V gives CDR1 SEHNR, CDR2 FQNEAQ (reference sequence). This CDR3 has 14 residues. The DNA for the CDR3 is TGTGCCAGCAGCCGCGGACAGGGGGTCCACGAGCAGTACGTC. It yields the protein CASSRGQGVHEQYV.

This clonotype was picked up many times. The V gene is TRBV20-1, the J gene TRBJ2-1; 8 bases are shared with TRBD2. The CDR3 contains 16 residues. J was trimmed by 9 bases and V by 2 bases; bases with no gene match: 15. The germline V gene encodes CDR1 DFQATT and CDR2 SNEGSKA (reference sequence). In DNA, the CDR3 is TGCAGTGCTAGACCCCCAGTTAGCGGGAATCGGGTTGAGCAGTTCTTC. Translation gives CSARPPVSGNRVEQFF.

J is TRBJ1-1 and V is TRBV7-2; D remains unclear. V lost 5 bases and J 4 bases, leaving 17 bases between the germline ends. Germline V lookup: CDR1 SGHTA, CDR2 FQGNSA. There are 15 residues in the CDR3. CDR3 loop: CASSPPVGGGTEAFF. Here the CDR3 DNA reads TGTGCCAGCAGCCCCCCTGTCGGAGGTGGCACTGAAGCTTTCTTT. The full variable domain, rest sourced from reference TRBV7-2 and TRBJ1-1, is GAGVSQSPSNKVTEKGKDVELRCDPISGHTALYWYRQSLGQGLEFLIYFQGNSAPDKSGLPSDRFSAERTGGSVSTLTIQRTQQEDSAVYLCASSPPVGGGTEAFFGQGTRLTVV.

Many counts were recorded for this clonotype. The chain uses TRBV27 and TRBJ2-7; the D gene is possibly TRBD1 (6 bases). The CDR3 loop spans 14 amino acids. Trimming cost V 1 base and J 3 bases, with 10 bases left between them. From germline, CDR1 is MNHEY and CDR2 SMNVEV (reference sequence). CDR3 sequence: CASSLLDRYYEQYF. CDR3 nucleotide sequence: TGTGCCAGCAGTTTATTGGACAGATACTACGAGCAGTACTTC.

The CDR3 bases are TGCAGCGTTGAAAAGGGGGCGCTCACTGAAGCTTTCTTT. It encodes CSVEKGALTEAFF. This rearrangement joins TRBV29-1 to TRBJ1-1; 7 bases are shared with TRBD1. The length of the CDR3 is 13 residues. The germline V gene encodes CDR1 SQVTM and CDR2 ANQGSEA. V lost 2 bases and J lost 4; bases outside the gene matches: 4.

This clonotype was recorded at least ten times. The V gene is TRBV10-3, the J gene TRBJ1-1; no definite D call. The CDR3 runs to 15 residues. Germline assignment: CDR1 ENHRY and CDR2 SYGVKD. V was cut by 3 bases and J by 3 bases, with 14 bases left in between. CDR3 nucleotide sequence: TGTGCCATCAGTGATTCTAGAGGGTCGGACACTGAAGCTTTCTTT. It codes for CAISDSRGSDTEAFF.

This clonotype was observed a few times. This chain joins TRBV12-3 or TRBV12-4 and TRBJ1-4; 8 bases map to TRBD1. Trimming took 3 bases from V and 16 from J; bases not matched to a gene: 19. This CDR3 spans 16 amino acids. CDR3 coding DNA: TGTGCCAGCAGTTTTGGTTTCGGACAGGGCGGATCTGGTCGGTTTTTT. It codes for CASSFGFGQGGSGRFF.